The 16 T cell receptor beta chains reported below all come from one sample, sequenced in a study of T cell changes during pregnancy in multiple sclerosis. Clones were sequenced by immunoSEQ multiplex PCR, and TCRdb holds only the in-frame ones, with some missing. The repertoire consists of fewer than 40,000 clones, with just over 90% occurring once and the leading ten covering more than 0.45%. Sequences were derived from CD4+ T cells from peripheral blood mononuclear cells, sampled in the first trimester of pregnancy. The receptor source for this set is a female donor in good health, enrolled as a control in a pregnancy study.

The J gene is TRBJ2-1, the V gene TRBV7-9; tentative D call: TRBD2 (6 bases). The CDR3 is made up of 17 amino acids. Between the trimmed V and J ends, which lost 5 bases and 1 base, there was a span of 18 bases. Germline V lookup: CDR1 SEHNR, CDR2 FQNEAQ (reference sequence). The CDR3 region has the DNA TGTGCCAGCAGCGGGGACTGGACAAGGGGTTCCTACAATGAGCAGTTCTTC. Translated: CASSGDWTRGSYNEQFF.

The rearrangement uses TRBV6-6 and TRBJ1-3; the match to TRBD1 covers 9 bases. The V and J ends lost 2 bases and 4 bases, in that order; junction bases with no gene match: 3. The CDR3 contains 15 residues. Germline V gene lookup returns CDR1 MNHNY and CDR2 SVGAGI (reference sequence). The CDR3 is CASSYGTGSGNTIYF. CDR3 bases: TGTGCCAGCAGTTACGGGACAGGGTCCGGAAACACCATATATTTT.

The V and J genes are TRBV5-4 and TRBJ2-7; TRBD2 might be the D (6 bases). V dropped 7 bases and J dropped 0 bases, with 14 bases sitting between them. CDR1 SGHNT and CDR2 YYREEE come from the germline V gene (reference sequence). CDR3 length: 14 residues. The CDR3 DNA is TGTGCCAGCGGCCGCGGGGTCCCCTCCTACGAGCAGTACTTC. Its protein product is CASGRGVPSYEQYF.

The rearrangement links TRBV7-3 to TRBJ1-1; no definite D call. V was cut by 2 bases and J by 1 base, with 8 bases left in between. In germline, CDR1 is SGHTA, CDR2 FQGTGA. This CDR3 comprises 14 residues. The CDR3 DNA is TGTGCCAGCAGCTTAGGCGGGCAGAACACTGAAGCTTTCTTT. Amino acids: CASSLGGQNTEAFF.

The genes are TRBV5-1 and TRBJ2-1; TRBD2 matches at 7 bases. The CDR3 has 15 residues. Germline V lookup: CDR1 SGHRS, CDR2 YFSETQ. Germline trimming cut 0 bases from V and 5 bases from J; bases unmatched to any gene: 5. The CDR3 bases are TGCGCCAGCAGCTTGGTGGTGGGGGGGGACAATGAGCAGTTCTTC. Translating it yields CASSLVVGGDNEQFF.

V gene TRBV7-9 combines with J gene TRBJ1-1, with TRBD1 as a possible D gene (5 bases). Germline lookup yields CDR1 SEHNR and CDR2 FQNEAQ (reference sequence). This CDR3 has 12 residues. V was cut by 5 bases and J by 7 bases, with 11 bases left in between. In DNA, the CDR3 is TGTGCCAGCAGCCGTGACAGCAGTGAAGCTTTCTTT. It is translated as CASSRDSSEAFF.

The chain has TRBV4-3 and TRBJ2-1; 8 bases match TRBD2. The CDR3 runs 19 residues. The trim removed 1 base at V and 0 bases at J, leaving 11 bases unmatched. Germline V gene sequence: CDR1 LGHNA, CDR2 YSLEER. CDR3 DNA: TGCGCCAGCAGCCAAGGTACAGCGGGGGCCGTCGCCTCCTACAATGAGCAGTTCTTC. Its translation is CASSQGTAGAVASYNEQFF.

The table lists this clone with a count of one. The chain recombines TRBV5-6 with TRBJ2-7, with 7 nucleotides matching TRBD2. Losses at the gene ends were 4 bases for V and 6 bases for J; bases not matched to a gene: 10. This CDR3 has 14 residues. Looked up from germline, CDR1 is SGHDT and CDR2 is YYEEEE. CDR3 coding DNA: TGTGCCAGCAGCGCACTCACCGGCGGGGGCGAGCAGTACTTC. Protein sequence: CASSALTGGGEQYF.

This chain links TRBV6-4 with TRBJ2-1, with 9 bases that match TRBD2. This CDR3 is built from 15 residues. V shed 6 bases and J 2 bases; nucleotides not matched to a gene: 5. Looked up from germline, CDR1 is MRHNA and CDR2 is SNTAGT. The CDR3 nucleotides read TGTGCCAGCAGGAGTATAGCGGGGGCCTACAATGAGCAGTTCTTC. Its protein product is CASRSIAGAYNEQFF.

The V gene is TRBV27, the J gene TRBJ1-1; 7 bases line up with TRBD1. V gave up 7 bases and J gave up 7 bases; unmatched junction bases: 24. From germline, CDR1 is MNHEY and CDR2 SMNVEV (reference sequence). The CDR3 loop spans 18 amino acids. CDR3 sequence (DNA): TGTGCCAGCACGATCCCTGGGGCAGGGGGTAGGATACGTCTTGAAGCTTTCTTT. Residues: CASTIPGAGGRIRLEAFF.

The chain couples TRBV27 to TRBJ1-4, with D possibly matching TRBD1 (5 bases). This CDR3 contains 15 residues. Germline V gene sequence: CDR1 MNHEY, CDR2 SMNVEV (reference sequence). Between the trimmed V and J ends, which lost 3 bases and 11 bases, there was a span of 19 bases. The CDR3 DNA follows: TGTGCCAGCAGTTTGGGGGTTGCGCAGGGAGGGAAACTGTTTTTT. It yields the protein CASSLGVAQGGKLFF.

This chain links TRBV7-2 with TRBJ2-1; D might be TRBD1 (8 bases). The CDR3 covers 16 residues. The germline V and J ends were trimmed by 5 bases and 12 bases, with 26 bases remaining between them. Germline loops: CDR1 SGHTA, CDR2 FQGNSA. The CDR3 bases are TGTGCCAGCAGCGCGCCAGCTCAGGGGGCGGGGGCTTTGCAGTTCTTC. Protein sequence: CASSAPAQGAGALQFF.

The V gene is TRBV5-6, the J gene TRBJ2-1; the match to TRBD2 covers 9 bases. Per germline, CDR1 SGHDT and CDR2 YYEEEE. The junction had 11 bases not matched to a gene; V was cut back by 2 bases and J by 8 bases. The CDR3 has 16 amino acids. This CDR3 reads CASSLMGGGAGYEQFF. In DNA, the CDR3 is TGTGCCAGCAGCTTAATGGGCGGGGGGGCCGGCTATGAGCAGTTCTTC.

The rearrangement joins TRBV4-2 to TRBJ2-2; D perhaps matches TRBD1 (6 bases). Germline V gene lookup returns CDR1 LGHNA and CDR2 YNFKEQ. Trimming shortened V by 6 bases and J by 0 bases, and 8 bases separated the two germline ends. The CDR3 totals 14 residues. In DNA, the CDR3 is TGTGCCAGCAGACAGGGACCGAACACCGGGGAGCTGTTTTTT. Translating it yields CASRQGPNTGELFF.

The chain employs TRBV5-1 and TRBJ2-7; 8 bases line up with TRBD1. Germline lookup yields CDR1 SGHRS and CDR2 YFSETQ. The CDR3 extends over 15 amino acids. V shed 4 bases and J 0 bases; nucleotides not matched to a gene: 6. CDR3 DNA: TGCGCCAGCAGCGCTGGACAGGGCAGCTCCTACGAGCAGTACTTC. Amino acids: CASSAGQGSSYEQYF.

The CDR3 coding sequence is TGTGCCAGCTCGCCTATATTCACCGGGGAGCTGTTTTTT. It translates to CASSPIFTGELFF. The V call is TRBV18, the J call TRBJ2-2, with D uncertain. Trimming removed 6 bases at V and 4 bases at J, with 9 bases between. CDR1 and CDR2 (germline): KGHSH, LQKENI. This CDR3 comprises 13 residues. Full variable domain (missing parts from reference TRBV18 and TRBJ2-2): NAGVMQNPRHLVRRRGQEARLRCSPMKGHSHVYWYRQLPEEGLKFMVYLQKENIIDESGMPKERFSAEFPKEGPSILRIQQVVRGDSAAYFCASSPIFTGELFFGEGSRLTVL.